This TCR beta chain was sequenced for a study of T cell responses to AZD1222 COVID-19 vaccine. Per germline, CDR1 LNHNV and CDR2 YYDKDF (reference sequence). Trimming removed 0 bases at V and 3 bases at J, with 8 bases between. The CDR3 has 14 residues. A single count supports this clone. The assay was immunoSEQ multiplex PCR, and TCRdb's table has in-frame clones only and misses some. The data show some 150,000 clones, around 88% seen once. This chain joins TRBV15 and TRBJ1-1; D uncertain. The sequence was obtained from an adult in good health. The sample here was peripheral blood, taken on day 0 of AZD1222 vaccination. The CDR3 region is CATSRDRGYTEAFF. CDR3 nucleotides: TGTGCCACCAGCAGAGATCGGGGATACACTGAAGCTTTCTTT.